Sequencing of this T cell receptor (beta chain) was carried out in a study of blood T cell repertoires in COVID-19. Overall study context: The samples span acute and convalescent COVID-19 from the United States, Italy and Spain. Sample material is recorded as cDNA or gDNA derived from T cells, B-cell-depleted T cells, or PBMCs.

Study processing details: Reference gene primer amplification yielded estimated nucleated cell counts. This table comes from immunoSEQ multiplex PCR, and its TCRdb copy is limited to in-frame clones, with some not included. V and J calls and clone size are given by that table; D and trimming were obtained from the DNA. This sample has some 290,000 clones, with approximately 81% found just once. The CDR3 extends over 16 amino acids. V gave up 3 bases and J gave up 2 bases, with 17 bases separating them. Germline CDR1 SGHNT, CDR2 YYREEE (reference sequence). The chain uses TRBV5-4 and TRBJ1-2; possible D gene TRBD1, 6 bases. The source is a woman between 55 and 75 years old with active or convalescent COVID-19. The sample comprised peripheral blood. DNA of the CDR3: TGTGCCAGCAGCTCAAAAAAACTCGGACAGAACTATGGCTACACCTTC. Its translation: CASSSKKLGQNYGYTF.